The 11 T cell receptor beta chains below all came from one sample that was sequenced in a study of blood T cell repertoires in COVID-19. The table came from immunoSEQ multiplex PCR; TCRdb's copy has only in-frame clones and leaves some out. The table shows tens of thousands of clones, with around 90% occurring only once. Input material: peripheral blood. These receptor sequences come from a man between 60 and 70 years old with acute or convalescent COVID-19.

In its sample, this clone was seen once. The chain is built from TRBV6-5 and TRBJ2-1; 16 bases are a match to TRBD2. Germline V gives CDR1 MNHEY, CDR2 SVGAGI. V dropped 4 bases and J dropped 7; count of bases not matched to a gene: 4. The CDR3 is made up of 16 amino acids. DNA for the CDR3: TGTGCCAGCAGTTGGTCGGGACTAGCGGGGGGGAATGAGCAGTTCTTC. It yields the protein CASSWSGLAGGNEQFF.

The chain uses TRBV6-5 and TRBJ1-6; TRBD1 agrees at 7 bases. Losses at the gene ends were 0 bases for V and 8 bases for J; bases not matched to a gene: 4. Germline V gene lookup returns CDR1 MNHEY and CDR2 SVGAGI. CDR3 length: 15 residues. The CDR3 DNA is TGTGCCAGCAGTTACTCGACAGGGTTGGATTCACCCCTCCACTTT. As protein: CASSYSTGLDSPLHF.

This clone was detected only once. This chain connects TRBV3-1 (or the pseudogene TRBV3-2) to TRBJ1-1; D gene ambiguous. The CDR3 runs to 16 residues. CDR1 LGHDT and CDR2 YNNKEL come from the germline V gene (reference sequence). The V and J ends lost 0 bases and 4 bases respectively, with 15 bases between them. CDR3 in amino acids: CASSQDRLARGTEAFF. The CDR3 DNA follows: TGTGCCAGCAGCCAAGATCGGTTGGCCCGGGGCACTGAAGCTTTCTTT.

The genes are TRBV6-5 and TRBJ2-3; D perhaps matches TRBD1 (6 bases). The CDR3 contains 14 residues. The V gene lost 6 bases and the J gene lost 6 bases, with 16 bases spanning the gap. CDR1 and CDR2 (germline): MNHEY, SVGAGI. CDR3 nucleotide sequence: TGTGCCAGCAGCCTGACAGGTTCATCGGATACGCAGTATTTT. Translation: CASSLTGSSDTQYF.

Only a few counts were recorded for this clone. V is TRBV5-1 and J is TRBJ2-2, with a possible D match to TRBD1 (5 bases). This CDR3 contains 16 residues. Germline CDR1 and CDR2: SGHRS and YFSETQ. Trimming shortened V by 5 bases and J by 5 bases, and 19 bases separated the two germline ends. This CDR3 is CASSLGPGWSTGELFF. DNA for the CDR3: TGCGCCAGCAGTCTCGGCCCAGGGTGGTCAACCGGGGAGCTGTTTTTT.

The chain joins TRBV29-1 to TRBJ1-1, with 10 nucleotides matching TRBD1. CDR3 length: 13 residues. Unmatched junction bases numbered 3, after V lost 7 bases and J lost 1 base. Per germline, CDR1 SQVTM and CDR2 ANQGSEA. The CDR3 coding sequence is TGCAGCGCTTGGGACAGGGGGAACACTGAAGCTTTCTTT. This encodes CSAWDRGNTEAFF.

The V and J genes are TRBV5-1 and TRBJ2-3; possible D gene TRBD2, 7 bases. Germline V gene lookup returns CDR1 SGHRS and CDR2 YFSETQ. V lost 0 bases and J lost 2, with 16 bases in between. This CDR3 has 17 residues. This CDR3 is CASSLAPGGQLTDTQYF. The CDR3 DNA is TGCGCCAGCAGCTTGGCCCCGGGGGGCCAACTCACAGATACGCAGTATTTT. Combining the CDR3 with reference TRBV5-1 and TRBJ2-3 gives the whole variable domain KAGVTQTPRYLIKTRGQQVTLSCSPISGHRSVSWYQQTPGQGLQFLFEYFSETQRNKGNFPGRFSGRQFSNSRSEMNVSTLELGDSALYLCASSLAPGGQLTDTQYFGPGTRLTVL.

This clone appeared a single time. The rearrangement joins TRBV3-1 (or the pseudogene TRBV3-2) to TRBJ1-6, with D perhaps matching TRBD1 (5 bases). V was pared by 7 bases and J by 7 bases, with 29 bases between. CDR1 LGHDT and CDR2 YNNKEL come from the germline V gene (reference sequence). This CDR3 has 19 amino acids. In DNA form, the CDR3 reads TGTGCCAGCAAGGGAGGGGAAATGGAACCGATAACAGACAATTCACCCCTCCACTTT. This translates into CASKGGEMEPITDNSPLHF.

The CDR3 DNA is TGCGCCAGCAGCCAGCGTGGTGAAAGAGCCGGGGAGCTGTTTTTT. It encodes CASSQRGERAGELFF. The V and J genes are TRBV5-1 and TRBJ2-2; D gene uncertain. The CDR3 extends over 15 amino acids. Germline V lookup: CDR1 SGHRS, CDR2 YFSETQ. Between the trimmed V and J ends, which lost 4 bases and 6 bases, there was a span of 16 bases.

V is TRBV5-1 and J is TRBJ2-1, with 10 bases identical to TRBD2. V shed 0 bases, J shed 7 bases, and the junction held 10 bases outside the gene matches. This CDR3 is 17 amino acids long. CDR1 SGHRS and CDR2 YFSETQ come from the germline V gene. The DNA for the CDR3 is TGCGCCAGCAGCTTGGAGCGCCTAGCGGGGGCGGGGAATGAGCAGTTCTTC. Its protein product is CASSLERLAGAGNEQFF.

The CDR3 nucleotides read TGTGCCTGGAGTGTTGAAGCGGGCTACACTGAAGCTTTCTTT. This translates into CAWSVEAGYTEAFF. The J gene is TRBJ1-1, the V gene TRBV30; D is ambiguous. CDR3 length: 14 residues. V lost 0 bases and J lost 3, with 11 bases in between. Germline V gene lookup returns CDR1 GTSNPN and CDR2 SVGIG (reference sequence). The whole variable domain, filled in from reference TRBV30 and TRBJ1-1, reads SQTIHQWPATLVQPVGSPLSLECTVEGTSNPNLYWYRQAAGRGLQLLFYSVGIGQISSEVPQNLSASRPQDRQFILSSKKLLLSDSGFYLCAWSVEAGYTEAFFGQGTRLTVV.